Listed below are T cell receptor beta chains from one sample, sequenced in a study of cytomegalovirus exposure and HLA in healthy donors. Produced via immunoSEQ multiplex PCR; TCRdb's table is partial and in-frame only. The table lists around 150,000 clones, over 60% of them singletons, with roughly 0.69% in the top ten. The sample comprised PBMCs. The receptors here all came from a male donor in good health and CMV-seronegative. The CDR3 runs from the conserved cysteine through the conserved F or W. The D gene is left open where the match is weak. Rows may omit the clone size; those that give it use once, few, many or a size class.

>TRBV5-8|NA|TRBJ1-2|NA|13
TGTGCCAGCAGCTTGGTTGCAGACTATGGCTACACCTTC
CASSLVADYGYTF
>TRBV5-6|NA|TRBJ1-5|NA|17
TGTGCCAGCAGCTCTTCCGCGGTAGGTTATAGCAATCAGCCCCAGCATTTT
CASSSSAVGYSNQPQHF
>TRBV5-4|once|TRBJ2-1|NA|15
TGTGCCAGCAGCATCCTTGACAAGGGGTCCAATGAGCAGTTCTTC
CASSILDKGSNEQFF
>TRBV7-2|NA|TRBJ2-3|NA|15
TGTGCCAGCAGCTTCGACTCCACGGGCACAGATACGCAGTATTTT
CASSFDSTGTDTQYF
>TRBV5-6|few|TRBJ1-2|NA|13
TGTGCCAGCAGCTTTTGGGGAGACTATGGCTACACCTTC
CASSFWGDYGYTF
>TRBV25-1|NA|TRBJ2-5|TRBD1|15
TGTGCCAGCAGTGCGGGACAGGGTGTAGGGGAGACCCAGTACTTC
CASSAGQGVGETQYF
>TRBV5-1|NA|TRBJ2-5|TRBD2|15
TGCGCCAGCAGATTCGCACTAGCGCGCCAAGAGACCCAGTACTTC
CASRFALARQETQYF
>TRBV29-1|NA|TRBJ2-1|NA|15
TGCAGCGTTGAACAGAGGAGACAGGCTCGGAATGAGCAGTTCTTC
CSVEQRRQARNEQFF
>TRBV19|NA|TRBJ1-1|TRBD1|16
TGTGCCAGTAGGAACCCCGCCCTGGGACAGGAGCCTGAAGCTTTCTTT
CASRNPALGQEPEAFF
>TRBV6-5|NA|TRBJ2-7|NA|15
TGTGCCAGCAGTTATCTAGGCACTAGCTGGGACGAGCAGTACTTC
CASSYLGTSWDEQYF
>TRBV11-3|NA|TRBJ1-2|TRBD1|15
TGTGCCAGCAGCGTACAGGGGGCAGCTAACTATGGCTACACCTTC
CASSVQGAANYGYTF
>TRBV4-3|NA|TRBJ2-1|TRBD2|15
TGCGCCAGCAGCCGACGACTAGCGGGAGGCCCAGAGCAGTTCTTC
CASSRRLAGGPEQFF
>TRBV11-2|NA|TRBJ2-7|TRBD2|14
TGTGCCAGCAGCAAGGGACTAGCCGCCTACGAGCAGTACTTC
CASSKGLAAYEQYF
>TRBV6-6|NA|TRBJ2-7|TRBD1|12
TGTGCCAGCAGTTCGACAGGGTACGAGCAGTACTTC
CASSSTGYEQYF
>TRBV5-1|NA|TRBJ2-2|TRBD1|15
TGCGCCAGCACCCTCAGGACAGGGAGGACCGGGGAGCTGTTTTTT
CASTLRTGRTGELFF
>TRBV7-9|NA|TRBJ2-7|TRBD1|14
TGTTCCAGCAGCTTAGGGGGCGCATCTTGGGAGCAGTACTTC
CSSSLGGASWEQYF
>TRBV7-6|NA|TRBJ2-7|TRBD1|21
TGTGCCAGCAGCTTACTCCCAACCGGGACAGGGGGTTCCGCCTCCACCTACGAGCAGTACTTC
CASSLLPTGTGGSASTYEQYF
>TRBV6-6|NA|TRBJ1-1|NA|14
TGTGCCAGCAGTTACGGCGGGGAGAGCACTGAAGCTTTCTTT
CASSYGGESTEAFF
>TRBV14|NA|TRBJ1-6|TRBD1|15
TGTGCCAGCAGCCCGATCGACAGGGTTAATTCACCCCTCCACTTT
CASSPIDRVNSPLHF
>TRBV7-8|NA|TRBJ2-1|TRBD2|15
TGTGCCAGCAGCTTAGGAGACGGCGGGAGGGGTGAGCAGTTCTTC
CASSLGDGGRGEQFF
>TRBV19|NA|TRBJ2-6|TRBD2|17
TGTGCCAGTAGGGGGCCTAGCGGGAGTGGTGGGGCCAACGTCCTGACTTTC
CASRGPSGSGGANVLTF
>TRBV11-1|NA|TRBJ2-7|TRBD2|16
TGTGCCAGCAGCCCGGGAGGACTAGCGGATTTCTACGAGCAGTACTTC
CASSPGGLADFYEQYF
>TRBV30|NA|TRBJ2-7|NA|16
TGTGCCTGGAGCCCCACTAGGGTCACTCCATCCTACGAGCAGTACTTC
CAWSPTRVTPSYEQYF
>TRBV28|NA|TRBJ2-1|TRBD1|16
TGTGCCAGCAGCCTTGGCCGGACAGGCTCCTACAATGAGCAGTTCTTC
CASSLGRTGSYNEQFF
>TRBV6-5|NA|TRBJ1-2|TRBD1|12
TGTGCCAGCACCACAGGGGAATATGGCTACACCTTC
CASTTGEYGYTF
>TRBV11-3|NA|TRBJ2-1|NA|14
TGTGCCAGCAGCTTAGATCCCCGAGCGGCCGAGCAGTTCTTC
CASSLDPRAAEQFF
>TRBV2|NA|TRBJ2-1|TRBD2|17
TGTGCCAGCAGTGGGTTAGAGCGGGAGACATCGGGGAATGAGCAGTTCTTC
CASSGLERETSGNEQFF
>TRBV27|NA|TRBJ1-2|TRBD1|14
TGTGCCAGCAGCGACAGGGGCTGGGGCTATGGCTACACCTTC
CASSDRGWGYGYTF
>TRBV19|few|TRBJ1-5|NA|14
TGTGCCAGTAGTCCTTGGGGCAGCGGGCAGCCCCAGCATTTT
CASSPWGSGQPQHF
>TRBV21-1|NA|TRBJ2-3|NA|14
TGTGCCAGCAGCTCGGGAGTCGGCACAGATACGCAGTATTTT
CASSSGVGTDTQYF
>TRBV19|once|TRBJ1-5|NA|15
TGTGCCAGTAGTGCCAGGGGTTTCAGCAATCAGCCCCAGCATTTT
CASSARGFSNQPQHF
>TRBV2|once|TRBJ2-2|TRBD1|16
TGTGCCAGCAGTACAGGACAGGGGGTTGGCACCGGGGAGCTGTTTTTT
CASSTGQGVGTGELFF
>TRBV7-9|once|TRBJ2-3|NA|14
TGTTCCAGCAGCCCAAACCGGGTCCACCAGACGCAGTATTTT
CSSSPNRVHQTQYF
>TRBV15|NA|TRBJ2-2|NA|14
TGTGCCACCAGCCGAACAGGGAACACCGGGGAGCTGTTTTTT
CATSRTGNTGELFF
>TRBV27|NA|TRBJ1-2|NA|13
TGTGCCAGCAGTTATCGGCGGGGCTATGGCTACACCTTC
CASSYRRGYGYTF
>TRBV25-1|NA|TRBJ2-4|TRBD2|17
TGTGCCACAAGCCCTACCGGGACTAGCTTGACCAAAAACATTCAGTACTTC
CATSPTGTSLTKNIQYF
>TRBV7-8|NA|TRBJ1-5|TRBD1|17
TGTGCCAGCAGCATTACGACAGGGCCTGGGGGCAATCAGCCCCAGCATTTT
CASSITTGPGGNQPQHF
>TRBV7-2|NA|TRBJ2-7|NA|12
TGTGCCAGCAGCCTAGGCTGGCACGAGCAGTACTTC
CASSLGWHEQYF
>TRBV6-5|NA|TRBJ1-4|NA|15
TGTGCCAGCAGTGGGGGCAGGACAACTAATGAAAAACTGTTTTTT
CASSGGRTTNEKLFF
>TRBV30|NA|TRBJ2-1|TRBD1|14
TGTGCCTGGAGTGTAGGACAGGGTAACCATGAGCAGTTCTTC
CAWSVGQGNHEQFF
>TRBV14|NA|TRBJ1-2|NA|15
TGTGCCAGCAGCCAAGATGGGAGACCTAACTATGGCTACACCTTC
CASSQDGRPNYGYTF
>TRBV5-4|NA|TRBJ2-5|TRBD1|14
TGTGCCAGCAGCCTACAGGGGGGTGGGGAGACCCAGTACTTC
CASSLQGGGETQYF
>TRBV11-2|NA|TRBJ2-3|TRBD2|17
TGTGCCAGCAGCTTAGACGGACTAGCTTCGGGCACAGATACGCAGTATTTT
CASSLDGLASGTDTQYF
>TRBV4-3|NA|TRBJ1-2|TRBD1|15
TGCGCCAGCAGCCAAGACAGGGGGCTGTATTATGGCTACACCTTC
CASSQDRGLYYGYTF
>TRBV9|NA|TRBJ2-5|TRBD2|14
TGTGCCAGCAGCGTAGCGGGGGGGCAAGAGACCCAGTACTTC
CASSVAGGQETQYF
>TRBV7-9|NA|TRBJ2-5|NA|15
TGTGCCAGCAGCCGCCTCCCGGGAGTAGAAGAGACCCAGTACTTC
CASSRLPGVEETQYF
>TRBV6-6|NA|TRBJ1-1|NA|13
TGTGCCAGCAGATCACCCGGGGGCACTGAAGCTTTCTTT
CASRSPGGTEAFF
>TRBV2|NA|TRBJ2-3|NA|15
TGTGCCAGCATCCCCAGGGCTGTACAGTGGGATACGCAGTATTTT
CASIPRAVQWDTQYF
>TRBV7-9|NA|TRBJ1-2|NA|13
TGTTCCAGCAACTTAGAGGGGAACTATGGCTACACCTTC
CSSNLEGNYGYTF
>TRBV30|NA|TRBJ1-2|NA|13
TGTGCCTGGAGTGTTACCGAGAACTATGGCTACACCTTC
CAWSVTENYGYTF
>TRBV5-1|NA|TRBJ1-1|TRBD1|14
TGCGCCAGCAGCACCGGACAGGGGAACACTGAAGCTTTCTTT
CASSTGQGNTEAFF
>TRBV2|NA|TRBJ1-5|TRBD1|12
TGTGCCTGCTCAGGGGGCGGGAAGCCCCAGCATTTT
CACSGGGKPQHF